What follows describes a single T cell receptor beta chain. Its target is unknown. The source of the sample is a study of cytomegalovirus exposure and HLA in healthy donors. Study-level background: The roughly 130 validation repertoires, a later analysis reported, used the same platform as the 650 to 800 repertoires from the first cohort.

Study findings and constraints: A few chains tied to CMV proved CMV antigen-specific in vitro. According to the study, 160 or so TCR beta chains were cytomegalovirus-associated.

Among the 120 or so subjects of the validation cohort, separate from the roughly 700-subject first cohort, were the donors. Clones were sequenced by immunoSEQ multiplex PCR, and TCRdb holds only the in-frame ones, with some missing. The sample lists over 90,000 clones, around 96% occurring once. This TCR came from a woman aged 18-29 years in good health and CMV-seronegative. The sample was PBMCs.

The CDR3 coding sequence is TGCGCCAGCAGCTTCTTAGCGGGAGAGTCGTCGGTTGAGCAGTTCTTC. It yields the protein CASSFLAGESSVEQFF. V usage is TRBV5-1 and J usage is TRBJ2-1, with TRBD2 matching over 9 bases. Germline assignment: CDR1 SGHRS and CDR2 YFSETQ. With V trimmed by 2 bases and J by 9 bases, 12 bases remained unmatched. The CDR3 covers 16 residues.